A single sample gave rise to the 25 T cell receptor beta chains below, sequenced in a study of cytotoxic CD8 clonotypes in ibrutinib-treated CLL. Here immunoSEQ multiplex PCR was the method, and the copy in TCRdb shows in-frame clones only, minus some. The sample lists hundreds of thousands of clones, roughly 70% occurring once. The material was PBMCs, obtained after 24 months of ibrutinib treatment. Source of these receptors: a human donor with chronic lymphocytic leukemia.

The chain links TRBV9 to TRBJ2-5; possible D gene TRBD2, 6 bases. This CDR3 has 15 amino acids. V lost 3 bases and J lost 1, with 13 bases in between. Germline V gives CDR1 SGDLS, CDR2 YYNGEE. The CDR3 coding sequence is TGTGCCAGCAGCGCCACCGGGACTCTCCAAGAGACCCAGTACTTC. Its translation: CASSATGTLQETQYF.

The sample holds a few counts of this clone. The V and J genes are TRBV30 and TRBJ1-1; TRBD1 aligns across 7 bases. Trimming took 5 bases from V and 1 from J; bases not matched to a gene: 1. The CDR3 loop spans 12 amino acids. CDR1 GTSNPN and CDR2 SVGIG come from the germline V gene (reference sequence). In nucleotides, the CDR3 is TGTGCCTGGGGGGACAGGAACACTGAAGCTTTCTTT. Translated, it gives CAWGDRNTEAFF.

The rearrangement uses TRBV2 and TRBJ2-5, with D unresolved. CDR1 is SNHLY and CDR2 is FYNNEI in the germline V gene. This CDR3 comprises 15 residues. V was pared by 1 base and J by 2 bases, with 11 bases between. Here the CDR3 DNA reads TGTGCCAGCAGTGAAGAGGCTACTGGGCAAGAGACCCAGTACTTC. Translated, it gives CASSEEATGQETQYF.

In DNA, the CDR3 is TGTGCCAGCAGTTTAGATTGGGGCAAAAACATTCAGTACTTC. This sequence encodes CASSLDWGKNIQYF. The V and J genes are TRBV27 and TRBJ2-4; D not certain. V lost 2 bases, J lost 3 bases, and 8 bases lay in between. CDR1 and CDR2 from the germline V gene are MNHEY and SMNVEV (reference sequence). The CDR3 is 14 residues long.

The chain couples TRBV10-3 to TRBJ1-2; possibly TRBD1 for D (6 bases). CDR1 is ENHRY, CDR2 SYGVKD, per germline. The CDR3 is 15 amino acids. The ends were cut back, 4 bases at V and 6 bases at J, with 18 bases in the middle. The CDR3 DNA reads as TGTGCCATCAGTGTCAACCTTACACCAGGGGATGGCTACACCTTC. It is translated as CAISVNLTPGDGYTF.

V gene TRBV5-8 combines with J gene TRBJ2-5; unclear D gene. The J call may be wrong; the DNA end is better matched by TRBJ2-7. The CDR3 sequence is 11 residues long. In germline, CDR1 is SGHTS, CDR2 YDEGEE. The CDR3 nucleotides read TGTGCCAGCAGCTTAGTCCGCGAGCAGTACTTC. This sequence encodes CASSLVREQYF.

V gene TRBV5-5 combines with J gene TRBJ2-2; possibly TRBD1 or TRBD2 for D (6 bases each). The CDR3 length is 16 residues. CDR1 and CDR2 from the germline V gene are SGHKS and YYEKEE (reference sequence). Trimming stripped 2 bases from V and 7 bases from J, with 18 bases between. The CDR3: CASSFTRDTRGGELFF. CDR3 sequence (DNA): TGTGCCAGCAGCTTTACGCGGGACACAAGAGGCGGGGAGCTGTTTTTT.

The genes are TRBV29-1 and TRBJ1-2; tentatively, D is TRBD1 (5 bases). CDR1 and CDR2 (germline): SQVTM, ANQGSEA. The CDR3 has 12 residues. Trimming took off 6 bases at V and 2 bases at J, with 10 bases between the two ends. The CDR3 spells CSVFKGNYGYTF. The DNA of the CDR3 is TGCAGCGTCTTTAAGGGGAACTATGGCTACACCTTC.

The chain employs TRBV10-1 and TRBJ2-7; D unclear. The CDR3 is made up of 10 amino acids. Trimming took 1 base from V and 9 from J, leaving 4 bases between them. Germline CDR1 and CDR2: WNHNN and SYGVQD (reference sequence). DNA for the CDR3: TGCGCCAGCAGTGAGTATGCGCAGTACTTC. It yields the protein CASSEYAQYF.

The CDR3 region has the DNA TGTGCCAGCAAAGAACGGGGGCACGAGCAGTACTTC. Its translation: CASKERGHEQYF. The chain couples TRBV28 to TRBJ2-7; D may be TRBD1 or TRBD2 (6 bases each). CDR1 and CDR2 from the germline V gene are MDHEN and SYDVKM. The CDR3 is 12 residues long. Deletions cut 7 bases from V and 5 bases from J, with 12 bases between.

The table lists this clone with a count of one. The rearrangement joins TRBV5-1 to TRBJ2-7; D assignment may be TRBD1 or TRBD2 (5 bases each). The CDR3 has 12 residues. The germline V gene has CDR1 SGHRS and CDR2 YFSETQ. Deletions cut 4 bases from V and 4 bases from J, with 9 bases between. The chain's CDR3 is CASSTGPYEQYF. In nucleotides, the CDR3 is TGCGCCAGCAGCACGGGGCCTTACGAGCAGTACTTC.

This clone was counted once. The CDR3 protein is CASRIQGWGNTIYF. The CDR3 nucleotides are TGTGCCAGCAGAATACAGGGGTGGGGAAACACCATATATTTT. This chain joins TRBV28 and TRBJ1-3, with 7 nucleotides matching TRBD1. This CDR3 has 14 residues. Losses at the gene ends were 6 bases for V and 4 bases for J; bases not matched to a gene: 6. CDR1 is MDHEN and CDR2 is SYDVKM in the germline V gene.

This clone was observed a handful of times. The chain has TRBV6-6 and TRBJ2-1, with TRBD2 matching 12 bases. After removal of 6 bases from V and 9 bases from J, the junction contained 9 bases not matched to a gene. The germline CDR1 and CDR2 sequences are MNHNY and SVGAGI (reference sequence). The CDR3 sequence is 15 residues long. CDR3: CASRTSGRSPSEQFF. In DNA form, the CDR3 reads TGTGCCAGCAGGACTAGCGGGAGATCACCTTCTGAGCAGTTCTTC.

This clone was detected only a few times. The rearrangement links TRBV2 to TRBJ2-1, with 8 bases that match TRBD2. Germline CDR1 SNHLY, CDR2 FYNNEI. The CDR3 is 13 residues long. Unmatched junction bases numbered 4, after V lost 5 bases and J lost 7 bases. CDR3 residues: CASSTGLDNEQFF. CDR3 in DNA: TGTGCCAGCAGTACGGGACTAGATAATGAGCAGTTCTTC.

The chain links TRBV10-1 to TRBJ1-5, with D perhaps matching TRBD1 (6 bases). Germline V lookup: CDR1 WNHNN, CDR2 SYGVQD (reference sequence). The CDR3 totals 16 residues. V lost 3 bases, J lost 5 bases, and 17 bases lay in between. CDR3 amino acids: CASSELGAVADQPQHF. As DNA, the CDR3 is TGCGCCAGCAGTGAATTGGGGGCAGTTGCGGATCAGCCCCAGCATTTT.

Written as DNA, the CDR3 is TGTGCCAGCTCACTCGGTGCGGGTAAGAGGAATGAGCAGTTCTTC. It translates to CASSLGAGKRNEQFF. This chain links TRBV18 with TRBJ2-1; TRBD2 might be the D (5 bases). CDR1 KGHSH and CDR2 LQKENI come from the germline V gene. V was clipped by 4 bases and J by 7 bases, with 17 bases between them. The CDR3 is 15 residues long.

The J gene is TRBJ2-5, the V gene TRBV6-5; 7 bases line up with TRBD2. The CDR3 runs to 15 residues. The J segment lost 5 bases and the V segment lost 0 bases, leaving 6 bases of the junction unmatched. The V gene's germline CDR1 is MNHEY and CDR2 SVGAGI. The CDR3 region has the DNA TGTGCCAGCAGTTACTCGGGGGGAGGGCGTGAGACCCAGTACTTC. Amino acids: CASSYSGGGRETQYF.

The rearrangement links TRBV7-9 to TRBJ1-2; 10 bases match TRBD1. Germline loops: CDR1 SEHNR, CDR2 FQNEAQ (reference sequence). The CDR3 contains 13 residues. The V and J ends lost 5 bases and 6 bases, in that order; junction bases with no gene match: 3. The CDR3 reads CASSQGTGDGYTF. In DNA, the CDR3 is TGTGCCAGCAGCCAAGGGACAGGGGATGGCTACACCTTC.

The chain is built from TRBV30 and TRBJ1-2; D is perhaps TRBD1 (6 bases). The CDR3 totals 12 residues. Deletions cut 2 bases from V and 7 bases from J, with 11 bases between. Germline values: CDR1 GTSNPN, CDR2 SVGIG (reference sequence). The CDR3 region is CAWSLTGFGYTF. Written as DNA, the CDR3 is TGTGCCTGGAGTCTAACAGGGTTTGGCTACACCTTC.

This chain joins TRBV28 and TRBJ1-2; the match to TRBD1 covers 8 bases. This CDR3 spans 14 amino acids. The germline CDR1 and CDR2 sequences are MDHEN and SYDVKM. J gave up 7 bases and V 3 bases, and 7 bases lay outside the gene matches. For the CDR3, the DNA is TGTGCCAGCAGTTTTGATGGACAGGGATCTGGCTACACCTTC. Its translation: CASSFDGQGSGYTF.

J is TRBJ1-1 and V is TRBV7-2; D gene uncertain. V was shortened by 2 bases and J by 8 bases, with 12 bases between the two germline ends. The CDR3 contains 13 residues. Germline V CDR1 and CDR2: SGHTA, FQGNSA. The CDR3 is CASSLLGQKEAFF. In nucleotides, the CDR3 is TGTGCCAGCAGCTTATTAGGGCAGAAAGAAGCTTTCTTT.

The rearrangement uses TRBV7-2 and TRBJ2-7, with 7 bases that match TRBD2. CDR3 length: 15 residues. Unmatched junction bases numbered 11, after V lost 4 bases and J lost 5 bases. Germline assignment: CDR1 SGHTA and CDR2 FQGNSA. CDR3 in DNA: TGTGCCAGCAGCTACGGGGGGACTTCATCCCACGAGCAGTACTTC. Translating it yields CASSYGGTSSHEQYF.

The chain uses TRBV14 and TRBJ1-2, with TRBD1 identical over 12 bases. CDR1 is SGHDN, CDR2 FVKESK, per germline. J was trimmed by 3 bases and V by 5 bases; bases with no gene match: 7. The CDR3 is 16 amino acids. This CDR3 reads CASSWTGTGGDYGYTF. The CDR3 DNA follows: TGTGCCAGCAGCTGGACCGGGACAGGGGGCGACTATGGCTACACCTTC.

Comments on this clone: One end of the junction does not line up with germline, which may come from a read error. The CDR3 is CASSFRGSDTQYF. CDR3 in DNA: TGTGCTAGCAGCTTTAGAGGGTCAGATACGCAGTATTTT. The genes are TRBV7-7 and TRBJ2-3, with a weak D call TRBD2 (5 bases). This CDR3 has 13 residues. The germline CDR1 and CDR2 sequences are SSHAT and FNYEAQ (reference sequence).

The V gene is TRBV5-1, the J gene TRBJ2-5; 8 bases line up with TRBD2. With the DNA end fitting TRBJ2-7 better, the J assignment may be wrong. The CDR3 contains 15 residues. Per the germline V gene, CDR1 is SGHRS and CDR2 is YFSETQ. CDR3 protein: CASSPSRGLDYEQYF. CDR3 in DNA: TGCGCCAGCAGCCCCTCGCGGGGACTAGACTACGAGCAGTACTTC.